The clone carrying this TCR beta chain was found many times. The antigen remains unidentified. This CDR3 is built from 15 residues. Germline CDR1 and CDR2: LGHNA and YNFKEQ. V shed 0 bases and J 4 bases; nucleotides not matched to a gene: 5. This sample is drawn from a study of molecular identifiers for immune sequencing clone quantification. Study conclusions and caveats: Barcode sharing among identical TCR molecules could make large clones appear smaller.

Bulk libraries came from a prior protocol with listed TCR primers. TCRdb redid the calling of the PCR reads with MiXCR, one entry per CDR3 protein. There are about 320,000 distinct CDR3 sequences in the sample; around 21% occur only once, and roughly 0.8% lies in the top ten. The TCR comes from a human donor in good health. Some libraries in this study had Jurkat cell RNA spiked in. The rearrangement links TRBV4-2 to TRBJ2-7, with 8 bases identical to TRBD1. Sequences were obtained from naive CD8+ T cells from blood, with Jurkat cell RNA spiked in. As to subset: FACS-sorted CD8+CD4-CCR7+CD45RA+ naive T cells. CDR3 in DNA: TGTGCCAGCAGCCAAGATTTAACAGGGGGGTACGAGCAGTACTTC. This encodes CASSQDLTGGYEQYF.